This T cell receptor (beta chain) was recovered during a study of T cell clones after liver transplantation. Study information: Post-transplant blood was tracked for graft-donor-reactive T cell clones identified in a pre-transplant mixed lymphocyte reaction.

With respect to this clone: Its specificity is unknown.

The J segment lost 6 bases and the V segment lost 4 bases, leaving 2 bases of the junction unmatched. Germline CDR1 LGHNA, CDR2 YSLEER. This CDR3 is 13 amino acids long. Findings of the study overall: Low donor cell numbers restricted donor-reactive repertoire measurement in a couple of subjects.

Clones were sequenced by immunoSEQ multiplex PCR, and TCRdb holds only the in-frame ones, with some missing. The sample gives 20,000 to 30,000 clones, around two thirds of which show up once; about 3% is in the top ten. The clonotype comes from a human donor who received a liver transplant. The sample consisted of CD4+ T cells from blood, taken before liver transplant. The chain is built from TRBV4-3 and TRBJ2-2, with 7 bases identical to TRBD2. The CDR3 DNA is TGCGCCAGCAGCCGTGGACTAGCCGGGGAGCTGTTTTTT. As protein: CASSRGLAGELFF.